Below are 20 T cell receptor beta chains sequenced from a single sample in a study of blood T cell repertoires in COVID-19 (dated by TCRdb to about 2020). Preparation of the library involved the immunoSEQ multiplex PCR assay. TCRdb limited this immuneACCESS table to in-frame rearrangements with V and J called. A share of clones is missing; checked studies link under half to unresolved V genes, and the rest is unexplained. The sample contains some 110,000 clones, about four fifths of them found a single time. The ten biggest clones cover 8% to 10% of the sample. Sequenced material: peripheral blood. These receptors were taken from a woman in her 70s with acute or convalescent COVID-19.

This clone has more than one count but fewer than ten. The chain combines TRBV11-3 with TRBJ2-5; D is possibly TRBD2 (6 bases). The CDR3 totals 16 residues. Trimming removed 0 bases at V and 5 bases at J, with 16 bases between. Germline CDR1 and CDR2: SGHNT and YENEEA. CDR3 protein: CASSLDFLGRWETQYF. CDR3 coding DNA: TGTGCCAGCAGCTTAGATTTCCTGGGGAGGTGGGAGACCCAGTACTTC.

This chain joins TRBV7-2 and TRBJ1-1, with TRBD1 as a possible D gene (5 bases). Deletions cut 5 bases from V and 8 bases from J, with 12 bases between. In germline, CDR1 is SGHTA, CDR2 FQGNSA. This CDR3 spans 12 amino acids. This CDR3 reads CASSARRTEAFF. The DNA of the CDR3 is TGTGCCAGCAGCGCGAGGCGGACAGAAGCTTTCTTT.

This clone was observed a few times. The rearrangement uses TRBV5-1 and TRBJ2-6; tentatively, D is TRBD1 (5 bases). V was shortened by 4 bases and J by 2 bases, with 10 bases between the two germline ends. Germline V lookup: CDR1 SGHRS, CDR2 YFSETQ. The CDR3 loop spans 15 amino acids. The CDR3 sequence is CASSPEGAGANVLTF. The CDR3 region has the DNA TGCGCCAGCAGCCCCGAAGGGGCTGGGGCCAACGTCCTGACTTTC.

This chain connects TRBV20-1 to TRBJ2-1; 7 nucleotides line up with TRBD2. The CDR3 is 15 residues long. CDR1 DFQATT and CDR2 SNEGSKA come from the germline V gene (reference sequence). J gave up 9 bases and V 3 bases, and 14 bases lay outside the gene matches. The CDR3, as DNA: TGCAGTGCTAGTCTGGGGGGAGGGCCGATCGGTGAGCAGTTCTTC. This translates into CSASLGGGPIGEQFF.

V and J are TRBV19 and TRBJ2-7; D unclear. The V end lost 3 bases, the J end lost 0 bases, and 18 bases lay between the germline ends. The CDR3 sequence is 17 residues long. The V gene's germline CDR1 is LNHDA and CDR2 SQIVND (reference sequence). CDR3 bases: TGTGCCAGTAGTATTGCAAGTGGCGGCCCTCGCTCCTACGAGCAGTACTTC. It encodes CASSIASGGPRSYEQYF.

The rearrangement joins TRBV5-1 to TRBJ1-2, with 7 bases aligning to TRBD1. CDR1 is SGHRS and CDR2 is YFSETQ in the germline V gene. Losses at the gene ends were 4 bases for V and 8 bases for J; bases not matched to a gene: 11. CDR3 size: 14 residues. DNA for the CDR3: TGCGCCAGCAGCGCCGGACAGGCCTCTAGGGGCTACACCTTC. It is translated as CASSAGQASRGYTF.

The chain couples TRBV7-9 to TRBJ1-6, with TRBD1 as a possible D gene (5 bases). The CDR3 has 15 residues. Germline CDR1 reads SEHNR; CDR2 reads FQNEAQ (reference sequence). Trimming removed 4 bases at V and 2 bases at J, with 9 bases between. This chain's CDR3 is CASSSTATYNSPLHF. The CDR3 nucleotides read TGTGCCAGCAGCTCGACAGCTACCTATAATTCACCCCTCCACTTT.

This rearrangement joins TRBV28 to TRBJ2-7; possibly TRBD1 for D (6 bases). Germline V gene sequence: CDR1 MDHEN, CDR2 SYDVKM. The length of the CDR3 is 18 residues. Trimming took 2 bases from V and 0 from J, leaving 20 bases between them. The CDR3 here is CASSLPVGRQASSYEQYF. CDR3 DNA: TGTGCCAGCAGTTTACCGGTAGGAAGACAGGCGTCCTCCTACGAGCAGTACTTC.

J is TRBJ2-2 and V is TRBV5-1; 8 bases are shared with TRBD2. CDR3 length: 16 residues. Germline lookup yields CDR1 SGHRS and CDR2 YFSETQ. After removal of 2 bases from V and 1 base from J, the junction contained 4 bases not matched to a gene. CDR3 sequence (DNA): TGCGCCAGCAGCTTTTCGGCGGGAGGGAACACCGGGGAGCTGTTTTTT. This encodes CASSFSAGGNTGELFF.

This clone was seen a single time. CDR3 nucleotides: TGTGCCAGCAGTTTACACAGGGCTGGGGCCAACGTCCTGACTTTC. Protein: CASSLHRAGANVLTF. The chain has TRBV28 and TRBJ2-6, with a tentative D call TRBD1 (6 bases). The V end was cut by 2 bases, the J end by 2 bases, with 7 bases between. The CDR3 spans 15 residues. Looked up from germline, CDR1 is MDHEN and CDR2 is SYDVKM.

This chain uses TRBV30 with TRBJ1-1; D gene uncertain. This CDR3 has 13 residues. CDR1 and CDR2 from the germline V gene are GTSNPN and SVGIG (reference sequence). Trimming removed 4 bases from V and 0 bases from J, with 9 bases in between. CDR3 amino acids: CAWKYSLNTEAFF. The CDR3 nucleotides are TGTGCCTGGAAGTACAGCTTGAACACTGAAGCTTTCTTT.

CDR3 bases: TGTGCCAGCAGCTTAGCTGAGACAGGGAAAGGTGGCTACACCTTC. Its translation is CASSLAETGKGGYTF. The chain combines TRBV7-9 with TRBJ1-2, with TRBD1 matching over 7 bases. V shed 0 bases, J shed 7 bases, and the junction held 8 bases outside the gene matches. This CDR3 has 15 residues. CDR1 SEHNR and CDR2 FQNEAQ come from the germline V gene (reference sequence).

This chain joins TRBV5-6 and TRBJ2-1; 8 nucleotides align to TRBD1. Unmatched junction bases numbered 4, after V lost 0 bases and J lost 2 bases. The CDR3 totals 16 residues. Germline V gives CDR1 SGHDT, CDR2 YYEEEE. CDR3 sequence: CASSLEGQGPYNEQFF. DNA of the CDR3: TGTGCCAGCAGCTTGGAAGGACAGGGCCCCTACAATGAGCAGTTCTTC.

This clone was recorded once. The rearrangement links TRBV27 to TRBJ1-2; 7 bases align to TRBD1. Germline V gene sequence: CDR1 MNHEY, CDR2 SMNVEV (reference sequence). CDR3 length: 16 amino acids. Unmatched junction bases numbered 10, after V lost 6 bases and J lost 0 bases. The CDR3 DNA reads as TGTGCCAGCAGCCGTGACAGGGCCCCGACTAACTATGGCTACACCTTC. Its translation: CASSRDRAPTNYGYTF.

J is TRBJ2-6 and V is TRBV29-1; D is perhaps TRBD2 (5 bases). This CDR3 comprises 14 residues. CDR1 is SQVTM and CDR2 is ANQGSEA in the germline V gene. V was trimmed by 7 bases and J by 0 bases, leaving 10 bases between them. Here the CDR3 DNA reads TGCAGCGCCAAAGGGAGCTCTGGGGCCAACGTCCTGACTTTC. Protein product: CSAKGSSGANVLTF.

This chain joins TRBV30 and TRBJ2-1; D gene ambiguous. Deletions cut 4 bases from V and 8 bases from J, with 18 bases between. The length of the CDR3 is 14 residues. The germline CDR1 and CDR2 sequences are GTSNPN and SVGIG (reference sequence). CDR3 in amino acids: CAWNIGSLGHEQFF. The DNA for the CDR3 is TGTGCCTGGAATATCGGATCACTTGGGCATGAGCAGTTCTTC.

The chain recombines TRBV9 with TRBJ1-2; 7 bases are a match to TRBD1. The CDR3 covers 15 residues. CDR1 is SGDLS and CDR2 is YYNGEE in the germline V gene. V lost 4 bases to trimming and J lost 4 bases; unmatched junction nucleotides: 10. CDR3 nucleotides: TGTGCCAGCAGCTCCGGGACAGCCAAGGCCTATGGCTACACCTTC. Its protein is CASSSGTAKAYGYTF.

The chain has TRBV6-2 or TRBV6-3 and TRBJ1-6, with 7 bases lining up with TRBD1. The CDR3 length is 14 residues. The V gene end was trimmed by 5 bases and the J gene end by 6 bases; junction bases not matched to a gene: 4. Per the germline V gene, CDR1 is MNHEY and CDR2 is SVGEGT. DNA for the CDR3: TGTGCCAGCAGTAACCACAGGGGTAATTCACCCCTCCACTTT. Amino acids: CASSNHRGNSPLHF.

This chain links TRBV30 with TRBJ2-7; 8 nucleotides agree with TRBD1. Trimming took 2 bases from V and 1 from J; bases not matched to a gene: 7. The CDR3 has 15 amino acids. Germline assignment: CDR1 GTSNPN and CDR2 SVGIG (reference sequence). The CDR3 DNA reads TGTGCCTGGAGTCGAGACAGGGGTGTTTCCTACGAGCAGTACTTC. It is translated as CAWSRDRGVSYEQYF.

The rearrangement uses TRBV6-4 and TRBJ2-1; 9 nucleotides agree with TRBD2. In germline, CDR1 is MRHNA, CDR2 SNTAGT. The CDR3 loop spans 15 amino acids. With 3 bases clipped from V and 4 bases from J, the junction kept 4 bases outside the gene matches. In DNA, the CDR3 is TGTGCCAGCAGTGAGTTAGCGGGAGTGTACAATGAGCAGTTCTTC. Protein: CASSELAGVYNEQFF.